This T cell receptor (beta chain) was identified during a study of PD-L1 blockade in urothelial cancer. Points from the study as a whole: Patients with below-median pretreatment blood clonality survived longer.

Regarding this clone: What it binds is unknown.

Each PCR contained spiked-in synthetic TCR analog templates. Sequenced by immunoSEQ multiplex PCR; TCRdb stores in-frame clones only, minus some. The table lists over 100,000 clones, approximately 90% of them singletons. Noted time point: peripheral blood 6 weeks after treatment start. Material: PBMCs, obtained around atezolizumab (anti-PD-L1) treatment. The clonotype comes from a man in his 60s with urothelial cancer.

CDR3 amino acids: CASGLTGRGFLMNTEAFF. In DNA form, the CDR3 reads TGTGCTAGTGGACTGACGGGCAGGGGTTTTTTGATGAACACTGAAGCTTTCTTT. This chain links TRBV12-5 with TRBJ1-1; D might be TRBD1 (6 bases). V was shortened by 6 bases and J by 0 bases, with 23 bases between the two germline ends. The CDR3 covers 18 residues. CDR1 LGHNT and CDR2 FRNRAP come from the germline V gene.